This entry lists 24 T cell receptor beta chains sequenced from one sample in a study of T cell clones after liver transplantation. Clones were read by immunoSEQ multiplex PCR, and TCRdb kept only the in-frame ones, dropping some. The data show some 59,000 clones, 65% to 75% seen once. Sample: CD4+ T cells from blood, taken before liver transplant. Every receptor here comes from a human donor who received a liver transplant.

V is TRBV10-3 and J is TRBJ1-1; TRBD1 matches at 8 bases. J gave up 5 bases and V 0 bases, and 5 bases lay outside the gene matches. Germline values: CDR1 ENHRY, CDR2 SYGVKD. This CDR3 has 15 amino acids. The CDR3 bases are TGTGCCATCAGTGAGTCAGGGACAGGAGGGACTGAAGCTTTCTTT. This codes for CAISESGTGGTEAFF.

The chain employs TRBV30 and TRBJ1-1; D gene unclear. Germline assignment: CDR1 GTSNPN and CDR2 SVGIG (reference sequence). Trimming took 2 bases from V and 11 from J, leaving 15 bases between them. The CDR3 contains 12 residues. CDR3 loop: CAWSHLAKVAFF. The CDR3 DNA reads TGTGCCTGGAGTCACCTCGCTAAAGTGGCTTTCTTT. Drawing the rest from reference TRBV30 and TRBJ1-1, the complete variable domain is SQTIHQWPATLVQPVGSPLSLECTVEGTSNPNLYWYRQAAGRGLQLLFYSVGIGQISSEVPQNLSASRPQDRQFILSSKKLLLSDSGFYLCAWSHLAKVAFFGQGTRLTVV.

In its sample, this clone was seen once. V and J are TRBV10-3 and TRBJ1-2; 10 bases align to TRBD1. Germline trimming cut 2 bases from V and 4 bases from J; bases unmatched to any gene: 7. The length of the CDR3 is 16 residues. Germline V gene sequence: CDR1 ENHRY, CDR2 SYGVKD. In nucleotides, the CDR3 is TGTGCCATCAGTGAGGCGAGACAGGGGGCCGGCTATGGCTACACCTTC. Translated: CAISEARQGAGYGYTF.

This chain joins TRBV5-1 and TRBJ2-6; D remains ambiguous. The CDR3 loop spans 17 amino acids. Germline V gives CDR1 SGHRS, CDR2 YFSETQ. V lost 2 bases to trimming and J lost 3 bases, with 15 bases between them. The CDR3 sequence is CASSFEGSPGGANVLTF. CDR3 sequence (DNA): TGCGCCAGCAGCTTCGAAGGTTCGCCGGGTGGGGCCAACGTCCTGACTTTC.

As DNA, the CDR3 is TGCAGCGTTGGGGAGGGTTTGGATACGCAGTATTTT. Its translation is CSVGEGLDTQYF. The rearrangement uses TRBV29-1 and TRBJ2-3; 7 bases match TRBD2. This CDR3 comprises 12 residues. V shed 4 bases and J 6 bases; nucleotides not matched to a gene: 4. Germline CDR1 reads SQVTM; CDR2 reads ANQGSEA.

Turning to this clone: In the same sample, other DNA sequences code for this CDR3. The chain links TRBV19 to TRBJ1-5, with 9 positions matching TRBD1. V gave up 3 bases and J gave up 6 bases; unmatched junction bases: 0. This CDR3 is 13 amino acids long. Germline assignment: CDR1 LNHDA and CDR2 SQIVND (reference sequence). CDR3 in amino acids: CASSMGQGQPQHF. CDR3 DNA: TGTGCCAGTAGTATGGGACAGGGTCAGCCCCAGCATTTT.

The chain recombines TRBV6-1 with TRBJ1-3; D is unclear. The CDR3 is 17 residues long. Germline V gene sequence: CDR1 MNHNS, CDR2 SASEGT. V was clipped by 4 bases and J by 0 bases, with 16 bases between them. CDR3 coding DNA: TGTGCCAGCAGTGCATTCTTGGGCCGCGACTCTGGAAACACCATATATTTT. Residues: CASSAFLGRDSGNTIYF.

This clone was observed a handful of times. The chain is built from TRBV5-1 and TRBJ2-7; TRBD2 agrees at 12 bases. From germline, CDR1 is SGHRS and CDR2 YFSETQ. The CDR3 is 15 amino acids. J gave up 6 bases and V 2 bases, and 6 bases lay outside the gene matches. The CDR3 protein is CASSFVSSGGAEQYF. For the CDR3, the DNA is TGCGCCAGCAGCTTCGTCTCTAGCGGGGGGGCCGAGCAGTACTTC.

The CDR3 spells CASSQGGFTDTQYF. The CDR3 nucleotides read TGTGCCAGCAGCCAGGGGGGGTTCACAGATACGCAGTATTTT. The V and J genes are TRBV4-2 and TRBJ2-3, with 7 bases that match TRBD2. This CDR3 is 14 amino acids long. J was trimmed by 2 bases and V by 3 bases; bases with no gene match: 2. CDR1 is LGHNA and CDR2 is YNFKEQ in the germline V gene.

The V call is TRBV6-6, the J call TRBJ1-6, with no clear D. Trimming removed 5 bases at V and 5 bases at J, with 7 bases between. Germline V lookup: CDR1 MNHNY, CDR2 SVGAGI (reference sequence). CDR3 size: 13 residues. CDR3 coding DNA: TGTGCCAGCAGTCCGTTCGATAATTCACCCCTCCACTTT. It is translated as CASSPFDNSPLHF.

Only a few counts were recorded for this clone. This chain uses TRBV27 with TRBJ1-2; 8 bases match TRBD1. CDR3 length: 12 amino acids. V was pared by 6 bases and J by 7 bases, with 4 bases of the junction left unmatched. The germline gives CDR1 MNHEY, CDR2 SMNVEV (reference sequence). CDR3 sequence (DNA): TGTGCCAGCAGACAGGGGGAGTCTGGCTACACCTTC. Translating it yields CASRQGESGYTF.

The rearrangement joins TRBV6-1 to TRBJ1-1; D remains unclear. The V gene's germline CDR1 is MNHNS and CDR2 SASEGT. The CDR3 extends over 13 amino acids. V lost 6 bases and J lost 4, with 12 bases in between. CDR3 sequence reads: CASRDGRITEAFF. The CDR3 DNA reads TGTGCCAGCAGAGACGGGAGGATCACTGAAGCTTTCTTT.

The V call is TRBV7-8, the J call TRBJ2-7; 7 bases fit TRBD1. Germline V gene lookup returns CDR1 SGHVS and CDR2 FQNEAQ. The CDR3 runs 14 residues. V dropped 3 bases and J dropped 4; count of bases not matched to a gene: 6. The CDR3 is CASSFGTVEYEQYF. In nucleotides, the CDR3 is TGTGCCAGCAGCTTCGGGACAGTCGAATACGAGCAGTACTTC. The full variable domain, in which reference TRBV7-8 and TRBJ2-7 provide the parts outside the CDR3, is GAGVSQSPRYKVAKRGQDVALRCDPISGHVSLFWYQQALGQGPEFLTYFQNEAQLDKSGLPSDRFFAERPEGSVSTLKIQRTQQEDSAVYLCASSFGTVEYEQYFGPGTRLTVT.

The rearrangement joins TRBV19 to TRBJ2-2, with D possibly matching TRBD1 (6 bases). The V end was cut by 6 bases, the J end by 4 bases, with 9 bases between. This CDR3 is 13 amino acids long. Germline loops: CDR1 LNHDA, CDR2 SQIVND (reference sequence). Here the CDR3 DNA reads TGTGCCAGTAGGGGGGCAAGCACCGGGGAGCTGTTTTTT. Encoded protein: CASRGASTGELFF. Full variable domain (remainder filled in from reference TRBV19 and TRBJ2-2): DGGITQSPKYLFRKEGQNVTLSCEQNLNHDAMYWYRQDPGQGLRLIYYSQIVNDFQKGDIAEGYSVSREKKESFPLTVTSAQKNPTAFYLCASRGASTGELFFGEGSRLTVL.

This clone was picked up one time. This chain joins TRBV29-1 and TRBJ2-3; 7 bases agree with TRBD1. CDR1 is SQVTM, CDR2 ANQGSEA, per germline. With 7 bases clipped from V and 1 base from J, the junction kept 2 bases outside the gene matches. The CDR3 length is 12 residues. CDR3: CSGGQGTDTQYF. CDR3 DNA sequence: TGCAGCGGCGGACAGGGCACAGATACGCAGTATTTT.

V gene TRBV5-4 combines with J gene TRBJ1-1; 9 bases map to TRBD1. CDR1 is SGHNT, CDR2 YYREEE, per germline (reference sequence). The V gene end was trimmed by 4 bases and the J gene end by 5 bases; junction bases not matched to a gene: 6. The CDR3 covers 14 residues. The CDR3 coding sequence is TGTGCCAGCAGCGACGGACAGGGGAGGACTGAAGCTTTCTTT. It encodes CASSDGQGRTEAFF.

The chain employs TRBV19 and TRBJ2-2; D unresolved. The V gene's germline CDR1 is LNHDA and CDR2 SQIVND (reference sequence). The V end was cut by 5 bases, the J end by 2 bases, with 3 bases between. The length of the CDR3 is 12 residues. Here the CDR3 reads CASSLNTGELFF. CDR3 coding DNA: TGTGCCAGTAGTCTCAACACCGGGGAGCTGTTTTTT.

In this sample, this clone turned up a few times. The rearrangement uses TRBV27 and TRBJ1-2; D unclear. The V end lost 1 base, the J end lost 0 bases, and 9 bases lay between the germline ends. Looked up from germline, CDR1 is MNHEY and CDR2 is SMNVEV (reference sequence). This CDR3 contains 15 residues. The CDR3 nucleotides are TGTGCCAGCAGTTTATATGCAGATCCTAACTATGGCTACACCTTC. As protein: CASSLYADPNYGYTF.

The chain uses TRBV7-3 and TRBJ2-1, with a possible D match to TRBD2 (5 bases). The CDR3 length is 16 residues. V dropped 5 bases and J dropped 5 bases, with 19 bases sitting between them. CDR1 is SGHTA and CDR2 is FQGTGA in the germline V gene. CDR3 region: CASSPQTFAGDNEQFF. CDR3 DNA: TGTGCCAGCAGCCCACAAACGTTCGCCGGGGACAATGAGCAGTTCTTC.

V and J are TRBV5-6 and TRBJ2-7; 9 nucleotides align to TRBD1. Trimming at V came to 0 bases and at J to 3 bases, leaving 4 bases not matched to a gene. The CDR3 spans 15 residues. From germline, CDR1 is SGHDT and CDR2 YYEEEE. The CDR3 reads CASSLVGTGNYEQYF. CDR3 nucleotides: TGTGCCAGCAGCTTGGTCGGGACAGGGAACTACGAGCAGTACTTC.

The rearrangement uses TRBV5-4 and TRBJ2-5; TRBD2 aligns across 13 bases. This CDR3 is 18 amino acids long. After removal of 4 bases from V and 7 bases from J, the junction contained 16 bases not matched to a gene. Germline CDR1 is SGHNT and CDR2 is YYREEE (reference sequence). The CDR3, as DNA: TGTGCCAGCAGCCTGGGATCCGGGACTAGCGGGATACAAAGGACCCAGTACTTC. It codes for CASSLGSGTSGIQRTQYF.

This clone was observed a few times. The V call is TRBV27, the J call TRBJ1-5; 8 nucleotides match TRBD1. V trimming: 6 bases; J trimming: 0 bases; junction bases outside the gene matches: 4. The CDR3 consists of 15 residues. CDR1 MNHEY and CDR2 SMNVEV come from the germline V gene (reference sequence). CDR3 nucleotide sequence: TGTGCCAGCAGGGTACAGGGGGATAGCAATCAGCCCCAGCATTTT. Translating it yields CASRVQGDSNQPQHF.

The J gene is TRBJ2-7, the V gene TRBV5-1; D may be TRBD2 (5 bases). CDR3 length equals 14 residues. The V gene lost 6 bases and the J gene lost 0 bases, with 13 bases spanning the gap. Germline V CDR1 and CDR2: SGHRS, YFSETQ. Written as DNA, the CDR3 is TGCGCCAGCACCCGGACTCCAGCCTCCTACGAGCAGTACTTC. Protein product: CASTRTPASYEQYF.

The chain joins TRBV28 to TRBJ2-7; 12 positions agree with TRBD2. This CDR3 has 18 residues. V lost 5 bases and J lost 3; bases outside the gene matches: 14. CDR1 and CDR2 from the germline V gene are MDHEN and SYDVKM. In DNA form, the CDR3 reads TGTGCCAGCAGTCCTTCGACTAGCGGGGGTTACTACCACTACGAGCAGTACTTC. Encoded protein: CASSPSTSGGYYHYEQYF.